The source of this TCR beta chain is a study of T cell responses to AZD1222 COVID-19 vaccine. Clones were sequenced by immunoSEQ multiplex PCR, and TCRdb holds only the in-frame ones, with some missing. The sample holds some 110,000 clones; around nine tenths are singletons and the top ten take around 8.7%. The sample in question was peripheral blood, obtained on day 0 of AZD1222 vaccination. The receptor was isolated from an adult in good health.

Here the CDR3 DNA reads TGTGCCAGCAGTTTATTCCGGGAGAACTATGGCTACACCTTC. Protein sequence: CASSLFRENYGYTF. The chain carries TRBV27 and TRBJ1-2; no clear D gene. The V gene's germline CDR1 is MNHEY and CDR2 SMNVEV (reference sequence). V was shortened by 1 base and J by 2 bases, with 8 bases between the two germline ends. This CDR3 spans 14 amino acids.